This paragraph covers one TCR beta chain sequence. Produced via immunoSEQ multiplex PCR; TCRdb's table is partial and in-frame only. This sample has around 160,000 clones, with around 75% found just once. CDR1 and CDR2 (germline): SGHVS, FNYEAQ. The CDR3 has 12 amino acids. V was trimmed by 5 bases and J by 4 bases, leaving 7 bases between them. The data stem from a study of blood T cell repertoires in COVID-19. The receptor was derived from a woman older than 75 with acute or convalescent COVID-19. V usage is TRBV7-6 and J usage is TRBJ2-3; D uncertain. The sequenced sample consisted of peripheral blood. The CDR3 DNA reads TGTGCCAGCAGCCCAAGCCCAGATACGCAGTATTTT. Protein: CASSPSPDTQYF.